The text below deals with one TCR beta chain. The sample has other DNA sequences that encode this CDR3 too. Naive CD8 cells comprised CD45RO-negative, CCR7-positively selected cells, excluding terminally differentiated effector memory CD45RA+ cells. The repertoire was sequenced with immunoSEQ multiplex PCR; TCRdb's copy has only in-frame clones and lacks some. The repertoire includes about 2 million clones, about 95% of them detected once, and approximately 1.2% sits in the top ten. The sample belongs to a study of shared clonotypes between healthy human individuals. Study summary: Each donor's CD4 naive and CD4 memory cells filled three plates apiece, CD8 naive two, and CD8 memory one.

The origin of this receptor is a man aged 18 to 30 in good health. Material for sequencing was naive CD8+ T cells sorted from blood.

Here the CDR3 reads CASSLDSEETQYF. The CDR3 DNA is TGTGCCAGCAGCTTGGACAGCGAAGAGACCCAGTACTTC. The rearrangement uses TRBV5-4 and TRBJ2-5, with D unclear. Germline V gene lookup returns CDR1 SGHNT and CDR2 YYREEE (reference sequence). The CDR3 covers 13 residues. Trimming left V 0 bases short and J 3 bases short, with 6 bases between.